This TCR beta chain was identified in a study of T cell responses to AZD1222 COVID-19 vaccine. Study-level results: No day 14 peak samples; only post-peak repertoires were characterized. The sample set comprised mostly white British donors with more females, and clonal diversity was possibly underestimated.

Germline values: CDR1 MDHEN, CDR2 SYDVKM. The CDR3 has 15 residues. V lost 1 base and J lost 6; bases outside the gene matches: 3. This clone was detected only once. Its antigen is still unknown. The assay was immunoSEQ multiplex PCR, and TCRdb's table has in-frame clones only and misses some. In the table there are about 140,000 clones, roughly nine tenths of which are singletons. Sequenced material: peripheral blood, taken 28 days after the second dose of the MenACWY control vaccine. This TCR came from an adult who received the MenACWY meningococcal vaccine as a control. The chain couples TRBV28 to TRBJ1-1, with TRBD1 matching 12 bases. This chain's CDR3 is CASSLSGQGAAEAFF. DNA for the CDR3: TGTGCCAGCAGTTTATCGGGACAGGGGGCTGCTGAAGCTTTCTTT.